This is a list of T cell receptor beta chains from one sample in a study of persistence of HIV-infected CD4 T cells. TCRdb's copy holds only in-frame clones and misses some; the assay was immunoSEQ multiplex PCR. Found here are 35,000 to 40,000 clones, roughly 89% of them singletons; the top ten hold about 1.3%. For these receptors, no antigen is known. This specimen was CD4+ T cells sorted from PBMCs after approximately 19-hour stimulation, taken from a patient who received antiretroviral therapy. These receptors all come from an adult man with HIV who was CMV-seropositive. Both conserved end residues are part of each CDR3. Each record gives: J gene, D gene, V gene, clone size, CDR3 DNA, CDR3 protein. A D gene is named only where the DNA matches it firmly. Size is omitted from some rows. Given values are once, few, many or a class for expanded clones.

>TRBJ2-3|TRBD2|TRBV24-1|few
TGTGCCACCAGTGATTTCGCTAGCGGGAGCCCCAGAGGGCAGTATTTT
CATSDFASGSPRGQYF
>TRBJ1-3|-|TRBV18|-
TGTGCCAGCTCAACGGGGGTATCTGGAAACACCATATATTTT
CASSTGVSGNTIYF
>TRBJ1-1|-|TRBV15|-
TGTGCCACCAGCAGGGTCACTATGAACACTGAAGCTTTCTTT
CATSRVTMNTEAFF
>TRBJ2-3|-|TRBV27|-
TGTGCCAGCAGTTTATCGGCCCTAAGGGCAGATACGCAGTATTTT
CASSLSALRADTQYF
>TRBJ1-2|TRBD1|TRBV19|few
TGTGCCAGTAAAGGGACAGGGGAGGAAGGTGGCTACACCTTC
CASKGTGEEGGYTF
>TRBJ1-1|-|TRBV18|-
TGTGCCAGCTCACTCGAGACGGGGGGGGAAAATGAAGCTTTCTTT
CASSLETGGENEAFF
>TRBJ1-5|-|TRBV3-1/TRBV3-2|-
TGTGCCAGCGGCGGACACGTTTCCAATCAGCCCCAGCATTTT
CASGGHVSNQPQHF
>TRBJ1-1|-|TRBV19|-
TGTGCCAGTAGTATAGCCAGCATGAACACTGAAGCTTTCTTT
CASSIASMNTEAFF
>TRBJ2-5|-|TRBV2|-
TGTGCCGGCCGACTGCAAGAGACCCAGTACTTC
CAGRLQETQYF
>TRBJ1-6|TRBD1|TRBV27|-
TGTGCCAGCAGTTTTTTCTTCCCATTAAACAGGGGGCCCGCTCCTAATTCACCCCTCCACTTT
CASSFFFPLNRGPAPNSPLHF
>TRBJ2-5|TRBD2|TRBV3-1/TRBV3-2|-
TGTGCCAGCAGCCATGGTCGATCGACTAGCAGGGAGACCCAGTACTTC
CASSHGRSTSRETQYF
>TRBJ2-3|TRBD1|TRBV7-2|-
TGTGCCAGCAGCTCTGTCAAGGGACAGGGGCCAGATACGCAGTATTTT
CASSSVKGQGPDTQYF